One and the same sample provided the 18 T cell receptor beta chains below, sequenced in a study of CD8 T cells in Susac syndrome. Random hexamers were used to reverse transcribe the RNA input (about 0.5 to 1 ug). A single record per CDR3 protein comes from TCRdb applying MiXCR to the immunoSEQ multiplex PCR reads. Of some 200,000 distinct CDR3 sequences in the sample, about 91% are singletons; the top ten hold about 0.1%. The source material was CD4+ T cells from PBMCs. The source of these receptors is a human donor with Susac syndrome.

This sequence joins TRBV29-1 and TRBJ2-2; 9 bases agree with TRBD1. The V gene's germline CDR1 is SQVTM and CDR2 ANQGSEA. This CDR3 has 14 amino acids. The junction had 6 bases not matched to a gene; V was cut back by 6 bases and J by 4 bases. The CDR3 is CSVRGDRATGELFF. CDR3 nucleotides: TGCAGCGTCCGGGGGGACAGGGCCACCGGGGAGCTGTTTTTT.

A word on this clonotype: Sequence at one end of the junction differs from germline and may be a read error. The V and J genes are TRBV4-1 and TRBJ1-2; D gene ambiguous. The CDR3 length is 14 residues. Looked up from germline, CDR1 is MGHRA and CDR2 is YSYEKL. The CDR3 here is CASSPVAINYDYTF. The CDR3 DNA sequence: TGCGCCAGCAGCCCGGTGGCTATAAACTATGACTACACCTTC.

V gene TRBV4-2 combines with J gene TRBJ1-4; D is unclear. Germline loops: CDR1 LGHNA, CDR2 YNFKEQ. V lost 0 bases to trimming and J lost 7 bases, with 15 bases between them. CDR3 size: 16 residues. The CDR3 reads CASSQESMAVGEKLFF. Here the CDR3 DNA reads TGTGCCAGCAGCCAAGAGTCTATGGCAGTGGGTGAAAAACTGTTTTTT.

This chain links TRBV10-3 with TRBJ1-6; maybe TRBD1 (5 bases). The CDR3 covers 15 residues. Germline V gene sequence: CDR1 ENHRY, CDR2 SYGVKD. V was cut by 10 bases and J by 3 bases, with 16 bases left in between. In DNA, the CDR3 is TGTGCCACCGGGGCTGAACGGGTCTATAATTCACCCCTCCACTTT. This sequence encodes CATGAERVYNSPLHF.

This sequence joins TRBV2 and TRBJ2-3, with 9 bases aligning to TRBD2. V was clipped by 3 bases and J by 0 bases; unmatched bases: 7. The CDR3 contains 17 residues. CDR1 is SNHLY, CDR2 FYNNEI, per germline. The CDR3 region is CASSDRRLADSTDTQYF. The DNA for the CDR3 is TGTGCCAGCAGTGATAGGAGACTAGCGGATAGCACAGATACGCAGTATTTT.

The J gene is TRBJ2-3, the V gene TRBV2; D remains ambiguous. Trimming took 5 bases from V and 6 from J, leaving 12 bases between them. This CDR3 spans 13 amino acids. Per the germline V gene, CDR1 is SNHLY and CDR2 is FYNNEI. In nucleotides, the CDR3 is TGTGCCAGCAGTTCGGGCAGCAGCGATACGCAGTATTTT. Translating it yields CASSSGSSDTQYF.

The chain is built from TRBV24-1 and TRBJ2-3, with TRBD1 matching 9 bases. CDR3 length equals 16 residues. CDR1 is KGHDR, CDR2 SFDVKD, per germline. V lost 3 bases and J lost 4; bases outside the gene matches: 7. The CDR3 sequence is CATSDPGTGSPDTQYF. CDR3 nucleotide sequence: TGTGCCACCAGTGATCCCGGGACAGGGAGTCCAGATACGCAGTATTTT.

In this sample, this clonotype turned up a few times. The chain joins TRBV4-2 to TRBJ2-6; D is unclear. V was cut by 0 bases and J by 0 bases, with 6 bases left in between. The CDR3 sequence is 16 residues long. Germline V gene data show CDR1 as LGHNA and CDR2 as YNFKEQ. The chain's CDR3 is CASSQDWASGANVLTF. Here the CDR3 DNA reads TGTGCCAGCAGCCAAGATTGGGCCTCTGGGGCCAACGTCCTGACTTTC.

This chain links TRBV10-3 with TRBJ2-1, with a possible D match to TRBD2 (5 bases). The CDR3 contains 17 residues. The V gene's germline CDR1 is ENHRY and CDR2 SYGVKD. The V end lost 6 bases, the J end lost 0 bases, and 18 bases lay between the germline ends. The CDR3 DNA sequence: TGTGCCATCAGATCGGGGAGCAGCGGTAGCTCCTACAATGAGCAGTTCTTC. Its protein product is CAIRSGSSGSSYNEQFF.

The genes are TRBV6-4 and TRBJ1-5, with 9 positions matching TRBD1. V trimming: 8 bases; J trimming: 4 bases; junction bases outside the gene matches: 15. CDR3 length: 17 amino acids. Germline lookup yields CDR1 MRHNA and CDR2 SNTAGT. CDR3 in amino acids: CASSNRHRGLWNQPQHF. In DNA, the CDR3 is TGTGCCAGCTCAAATCGCCACAGGGGGCTATGGAATCAGCCCCAGCATTTT.

CDR3 loop: CASSESAEYQPQHF. The CDR3 DNA reads TGTGCCAGCAGTGAATCGGCAGAGTATCAGCCCCAGCATTTT. This chain joins TRBV6-1 and TRBJ1-5; D remains unclear. Germline V gives CDR1 MNHNS, CDR2 SASEGT. The V gene lost 2 bases and the J gene lost 5 bases, with 10 bases spanning the gap. The CDR3 has 14 amino acids.

The chain employs TRBV20-1 and TRBJ2-5, with 12 positions matching TRBD2. J was trimmed by 5 bases and V by 0 bases; bases with no gene match: 16. Germline loops: CDR1 DFQATT, CDR2 SNEGSKA (reference sequence). The CDR3 contains 19 residues. CDR3 sequence (DNA): TGCAGTGCTAGAGATTTTCCTAGCGGGGGGGCAACCTCCGGGGAGACCCAGTACTTC. Its protein product is CSARDFPSGGATSGETQYF.

J is TRBJ1-2 and V is TRBV19; D is ambiguous. Germline V lookup: CDR1 LNHDA, CDR2 SQIVND (reference sequence). Trimming took 3 bases from V and 4 from J, leaving 12 bases between them. There are 14 residues in the CDR3. The CDR3 sequence: CASSITALRYGYTF. The CDR3, as DNA: TGTGCCAGTAGTATTACAGCCCTCCGCTATGGCTACACCTTC.

This sequence joins TRBV5-1 and TRBJ1-5, with 9 bases identical to TRBD1. Germline V gene data show CDR1 as SGHRS and CDR2 as YFSETQ. This CDR3 spans 15 amino acids. V gave up 3 bases and J gave up 10 bases; unmatched junction bases: 11. The CDR3, as DNA: TGCGCCAGCAGCTCCCCCCTACAGGGGGCAGGACCCCAGCATTTT. Translated, it gives CASSSPLQGAGPQHF.

The CDR3 sequence is CASSPQESSYNEQFF. CDR3 coding DNA: TGCGCCAGCAGCCCACAGGAAAGCTCCTACAATGAGCAGTTCTTC. V is TRBV4-1 and J is TRBJ2-1, with D possibly being TRBD1 (5 bases). Germline V lookup: CDR1 MGHRA, CDR2 YSYEKL. The CDR3 consists of 15 residues. The V gene lost 4 bases and the J gene lost 0 bases, with 10 bases spanning the gap.

The chain employs TRBV5-1 and TRBJ2-3, with 8 bases matching TRBD2. J lost 2 bases, V lost 3 bases, and 8 bases had no gene match. Looked up from germline, CDR1 is SGHRS and CDR2 is YFSETQ. The CDR3 is 16 amino acids. CDR3 region: CASSSNTAGVTDTQYF. In nucleotides, the CDR3 is TGCGCCAGCAGCTCCAATACAGCGGGGGTCACAGATACGCAGTATTTT.

V gene TRBV18 combines with J gene TRBJ2-2; D gene unclear. The CDR3 length is 15 residues. Per the germline V gene, CDR1 is KGHSH and CDR2 is LQKENI. V was shortened by 0 bases and J by 1 base, with 6 bases between the two germline ends. The CDR3 reads CASSPPWRNTGELFF. CDR3 coding DNA: TGTGCCAGCTCACCACCGTGGCGGAACACCGGGGAGCTGTTTTTT.

This chain links TRBV6-1 with TRBJ1-1; 12 bases align to TRBD1. CDR3 size: 17 residues. From germline, CDR1 is MNHNS and CDR2 SASEGT. The junction had 9 bases not matched to a gene; V was cut back by 6 bases and J by 1 base. DNA for the CDR3: TGTGCCAGCAGAAACACCGGGACAGGGGGCGCGAACACTGAAGCTTTCTTT. Translating gives CASRNTGTGGANTEAFF.